The 17 T cell receptor beta chains listed next were all sequenced from one sample in a study of regulatory T cells in long-lasting Graves disease. For TCR beta, libraries came from iRepertoire HTBI primers and Arm-PCR of CDR3 regions. TCRdb analysed the multiplex PCR reads with MiXCR anew, one entry per CDR3 protein. The sample holds 700,000 or so distinct CDR3 sequences; 25% to 35% are singletons and the top ten take around 42%. The time point is: persistent/refractory GD, antithyroid drugs over 5 years with positive TRAb. Generation of the TCR library employed RNA extracted from PBMCs. The sequenced sample was peripheral blood mononuclear cells (PBMCs), obtained when the disease was refractory, from a patient treated with antithyroid drugs. The receptors were sampled from a female donor with Graves disease.

This clonotype was recorded at least ten times. The chain carries TRBV20-1 and TRBJ1-1; TRBD1 matches 7 bases. The CDR3 extends over 11 amino acids. Unmatched junction bases numbered 6, after V lost 6 bases and J lost 8 bases. Germline lookup yields CDR1 DFQATT and CDR2 SNEGSKA (reference sequence). The CDR3: CSATDRVEAFF. In nucleotides, the CDR3 is TGCAGTGCGACTGACAGGGTAGAAGCTTTCTTT.

This clonotype occurred a few times. This rearrangement joins TRBV12-3 or TRBV12-4 to TRBJ2-5; TRBD1 might be the D (5 bases). Trimming took 5 bases from V and 5 from J, leaving 12 bases between them. CDR3 size: 13 residues. Written as DNA, the CDR3 is TGTGCCAGCAGTCCAGACAGATGGGAGACCCAGTACTTC. Its protein product is CASSPDRWETQYF.

The chain employs TRBV6-2 or TRBV6-3 and TRBJ1-1; D ambiguous. The V gene's germline CDR1 is MNHEY and CDR2 SVGEGT. The CDR3 covers 12 residues. V was clipped by 7 bases and J by 6 bases, with 12 bases between them. The chain's CDR3 is CASNKDRPEAFF. CDR3 bases: TGTGCCAGCAATAAGGACCGGCCTGAAGCTTTCTTT.

A few counts support this clonotype. The V gene is TRBV6-1, the J gene TRBJ1-5, with D unclear. V lost 6 bases to trimming and J lost 0 bases, with 12 bases between them. Per germline, CDR1 MNHNS and CDR2 SASEGT. This CDR3 has 15 residues. The chain's CDR3 is CASRDDPYSNQPQHF. CDR3 DNA sequence: TGTGCCAGCAGGGACGATCCCTATAGCAATCAGCCCCAGCATTTT.

This clonotype was counted a few times. The V gene is TRBV3-1, the J gene TRBJ1-2, with 8 bases that match TRBD1. CDR3 length equals 15 residues. Germline-derived CDR1 and CDR2 are LGHDT and YNNKEL (reference sequence). V gave up 1 base and J gave up 4 bases; unmatched junction bases: 5. This chain's CDR3 is CASSQGGQETYGYTF. The DNA for the CDR3 is TGTGCCAGCAGCCAAGGGGGACAGGAGACCTATGGCTACACCTTC. The variable domain in full, completed from reference TRBV3-1 and TRBJ1-2, reads DTAVSQTPKYLVTQMGNDKSIKCEQNLGHDTMYWYKQDSKKFLKIMFSYNNKELIINETVPNRFSPKSPDKAHLNLHINSLELGDSAVYFCASSQGGQETYGYTFGSGTRLTVV.

The table lists this clonotype with a few counts. V usage is TRBV6-5 and J usage is TRBJ1-5, with TRBD1 matching 7 bases. CDR1 MNHEY and CDR2 SVGAGI come from the germline V gene. The CDR3 is 18 amino acids. J was trimmed by 2 bases and V by 4 bases; bases with no gene match: 14. The CDR3 sequence: CASSSAAGTVIGNQPQHF. Written as DNA, the CDR3 is TGTGCCAGCAGTTCCGCGGCGGGGACAGTGATTGGCAATCAGCCCCAGCATTTT.

In its sample, this clonotype was seen a few times. The chain is built from TRBV7-3 and TRBJ2-7, with 9 bases aligning to TRBD1. The CDR3 consists of 16 residues. CDR1 is SGHTA and CDR2 is FQGTGA in the germline V gene. The V segment lost 5 bases and the J segment 1 base; nucleotides outside the gene matches: 9. The CDR3 nucleotides read TGTGCCAGCAGCCCCACGGCGGGACAGGGTTCCTACGAGCAGTACTTC. Translating it yields CASSPTAGQGSYEQYF.

The rearrangement uses TRBV2 and TRBJ2-7; 8 bases match TRBD1. The germline V gene has CDR1 SNHLY and CDR2 FYNNEI. The CDR3 sequence is 15 residues long. Trimming cost V 6 bases and J 3 bases; bases outside gene matches: 10. CDR3 sequence reads: CASRGGTGGFYEQYF. CDR3 nucleotides: TGTGCCAGCAGGGGTGGGACAGGCGGGTTCTACGAGCAGTACTTC.

This clonotype was counted a few times. This could be a read error, since a much larger clone is one nucleotide away. The genes are TRBV11-2 and TRBJ2-5; TRBD2 might be the D (5 bases). V lost 5 bases and J lost 1, with 8 bases in between. Germline CDR1 reads SGHAT; CDR2 reads FQNNGV. This CDR3 is 13 amino acids long. The CDR3 nucleotides read TGTGCCAGCAGCCCGGGAATCCAAGAGACCCAGTACTTC. As protein: CASSPGIQETQYF.

Remarks on this clonotype: The junction differs from germline at one of its ends, possibly a read error. The chain uses TRBV27 and TRBJ1-2, with TRBD1 matching 8 bases. The germline gives CDR1 MNHEY, CDR2 SMNVEV (reference sequence). This CDR3 is built from 14 residues. CDR3 in amino acids: CASSQGGTGHGYAF. The CDR3, as DNA: TGTGCCAGCAGTCAAGGCGGGACAGGTCATGGCTACGCCTTC.

The genes are TRBV9 and TRBJ1-6; the D gene is possibly TRBD1 (5 bases). CDR1 is SGDLS and CDR2 is YYNGEE in the germline V gene. Trimming shortened V by 0 bases and J by 9 bases, and 13 bases separated the two germline ends. The CDR3 runs 15 residues. The CDR3 loop is CASSVGEGSRSPLHF. The CDR3 DNA reads TGTGCCAGCAGCGTAGGCGAGGGGTCCCGTTCACCCCTCCACTTT.

This sequence joins TRBV9 and TRBJ1-2; no clear D. The V gene's germline CDR1 is SGDLS and CDR2 YYNGEE. Trimming removed 4 bases from V and 0 bases from J, with 13 bases in between. There are 15 residues in the CDR3. In nucleotides, the CDR3 is TGTGCCAGCAGCCTCGGAGCCCATGCTAACTATGGCTACACCTTC. Protein sequence: CASSLGAHANYGYTF.

The table lists this clonotype with many counts. The chain links TRBV11-2 to TRBJ2-5, with a tentative D call TRBD1 (6 bases). Looked up from germline, CDR1 is SGHAT and CDR2 is FQNNGV. With 5 bases removed from V and 5 bases from J, the gap between germline ends came to 24 bases. CDR3 length: 17 amino acids. CDR3 nucleotide sequence: TGTGCCAGCAGCACCAGGGGTGTGGCAGGGGTGGGCGAGACCCAGTACTTC. Protein sequence: CASSTRGVAGVGETQYF.

This clonotype was seen repeatedly, ten times or more. Sequence at one end of the junction differs from germline and may be a read error. The chain links TRBV7-9 to TRBJ1-2; no clear D gene. CDR1 and CDR2 (germline): SEHNR, FQNEAQ (reference sequence). The CDR3 totals 13 residues. CDR3 bases: TGCGCCAGCAGCCCGGATCCTAACTATGGCTACACCTTC. Translation gives CASSPDPNYGYTF.

The V and J genes are TRBV20-1 and TRBJ1-5, with D unresolved. Germline-derived CDR1 and CDR2 are DFQATT and SNEGSKA (reference sequence). The V end was cut by 6 bases, the J end by 0 bases, with 18 bases between. The CDR3 loop spans 16 amino acids. The CDR3 loop reads CSARSGLPNSNQPQHF. Written as DNA, the CDR3 is TGCAGTGCAAGGAGTGGCCTTCCTAATAGCAATCAGCCCCAGCATTTT.

The gene calls are TRBV15 and TRBJ1-5; D perhaps matches TRBD1 (6 bases). The CDR3 has 15 residues. Germline lookup yields CDR1 LNHNV and CDR2 YYDKDF (reference sequence). The V end lost 0 bases, the J end lost 4 bases, and 10 bases lay between the germline ends. CDR3 in amino acids: CATSRDPQGNQPQHF. As DNA, the CDR3 is TGTGCCACCAGCAGAGATCCACAGGGAAATCAGCCCCAGCATTTT. The full variable domain, rest sourced from reference TRBV15 and TRBJ1-5, is DAMVIQNPRYQVTQFGKPVTLSCSQTLNHNVMYWYQQKSSQAPKLLFHYYDKDFNNEADTPDNFQSRRPNTSFCFLDIRSPGLGDTAMYLCATSRDPQGNQPQHFGDGTRLSIL.

This clonotype was detected many times. The V and J genes are TRBV12-3 or TRBV12-4 and TRBJ1-1; D is uncertain. Trimming removed 5 bases from V and 7 bases from J, with 17 bases in between. The CDR3 length is 14 residues. The CDR3 protein is CASSVLQRGSEAFF. The CDR3 nucleotides read TGTGCCAGCAGTGTCCTACAGCGGGGAAGTGAAGCTTTCTTT.